This T cell receptor (beta chain) was obtained from a study of monozygotic twins with inflammatory bowel disease. The CDR3 loop spans 15 amino acids. Blood was collected, 2 to 2.5 ml per donor. TCRdb processed the 5' RACE reads again and assigns one entry to each CDR3 protein, with no DNA. The sample's table shows roughly 200,000 distinct CDR3 sequences. The receptor's source is a human donor with ulcerative colitis or Crohn's disease, or a healthy co-twin of an affected twin (not recorded which). The sequencing sample was made of blood. V gene TRBV12-3 or TRBV12-4 combines with J gene TRBJ2-3. CDR3 protein: CASSFSPTPSDTQYF.